The subject of this entry is one TCR beta chain. No antigen is known for it. This specimen belongs to a study of cytomegalovirus exposure and HLA in healthy donors. Germline CDR1 is MGHRA and CDR2 is YSYEKL. The CDR3 is made up of 15 amino acids. V lost 4 bases, J lost 2 bases, and 8 bases stayed unmatched. Sequencing was performed with immunoSEQ multiplex PCR; in TCRdb, only in-frame clones are kept and a portion is missing. The sample yields some 72,000 clones, less than 96% seen once. Findings and limits, study-wide: Reported results showed that the classifier diagnosed cytomegalovirus status with high specificity and sensitivity.

This clonotype was obtained from a man between 18 and 29 years old in good health and CMV-seropositive. This rearrangement joins TRBV4-1 to TRBJ2-7, with TRBD2 matching 7 bases. Sequencing was carried out using PBMCs. The CDR3 nucleotides read TGCGCCAGCAGCCTCGAGCGGGGAAAGACCTACGAGCAGTACTTC. Its translation: CASSLERGKTYEQYF.